The sequence of this T cell receptor beta chain was determined in a study of long-term antiretroviral therapy in people with HIV (dated 2022 in TCRdb). Notes on the research overall: The earliest samples were collected roughly a decade before the 2015 WHO recommendation for immediate ART, at a time when ART was usually postponed until CD4 counts fell. This retrospective serial study examined whether starting ART and sustained HIV suppression were associated with changes in the composition and diversity of the TRB repertoire in peripheral blood. A total of 150 to 200 cryopreserved PBMC samples came from a few dozen adults with confirmed HIV infection and were collected serially over a mean of roughly 6 years (range 1-12). About 35% of the 30 participants with HIV were female. No cross-contamination during QIAcube processing was seen in test extractions of a monoclonal T-cell line run alongside 30 or so polyclonal samples.

On the study overall, not on this receptor specifically: A significant increase in TRB diversity was found to be associated with ART initiation, although TRB diversity was observed to remain significantly below that of transplant donor controls even after long-term ART. Since PBMC availability was limited, sequencing covered only the TCR beta chain, with no alpha chain pairing. Expanded TRB clones identified before ART initiation dominated the repertoire across all time points, though the dominance fluctuated and decreased in many PLHIV after ART. No data were available on ART adherence, viral resistance or therapy changes, limiting inferences about post-ART repertoire changes. HIV repertoires had narrower CDR3 length ranges than controls, and the network structure suggested an antigen-experienced repertoire that shifted only slightly toward naive after ART. The samples span the years 2004 to 2017, and the ART regimens used at that time may not be as effective as current regimens. Unsorted PBMC were profiled instead of sorted CD4+ and CD8+ T cells because pre-ART samples had limited cell numbers.

Details on this clone: This receptor's antigen is unknown. There are no base qualities to consult, and no much larger clone falls within one base.

Taken from the germline V gene, the CDR1 and CDR2 loops are SGHRS and YFSETQ. V lost 2 bases and J lost 2 bases; the stretch between them is 7 bases long. The CDR3 numbers 13 residues from cysteine through phenylalanine. The only DNA kept is the CDR3, 39 bases in frame from the first base. The immunoSEQ hsTCRB v3.0 assay was used at survey level resolution to sequence the TRB variable region. The target sequencing depth for TRB was 40,000-50,000 T-cell genomes per sample. Pooled TRB libraries were sequenced on an Illumina MiSeq with a v3 150-cycle kit. The authors processed their data as follows. Repertoire analysis was performed in R inside a reproducible Nextflow workflow that covered QC, data transformation and analysis. LymphoSeq2, an R package for exploring AIRR-Seq data, was used to implement the custom analyses. After excluding a few samples that yielded fewer than 5000 total TRB sequences, 188 HIV repertoires remained for analysis. Among the approximately 190 retained HIV repertoires, roughly 60 were collected before ART initiation and 120 to 140 were collected after ART initiation. Repertoires were downsampled to 5000 TRB nucleotide sequences, with summary statistics averaged over 100 downsampling iterations. TRB sequences were retained for analysis only if CDR3 regions of at least seven amino acids were present. Two measures captured diversity: a Shannon entropy-derived clonality score and the Gini coefficient. Repertoire networks linked the top 5000 CDR3 amino acid sequences whenever two sequences differed by an edit distance of one. Antigen specificity groups and MHC restriction were predicted for TRB CDR3 amino acid sequences with GLIPH2. CDR3 amino acid sequences were matched against VDJdb and McPAS-TCR to flag known CMV, EBV, HIV or tissue antigen associations. Pre-ART, post-ART and control groups were compared with Wilcoxon signed-rank tests and Holm-Bonferroni correction. TCRdb retrieved this table from immuneACCESS and kept in-frame rearrangements only. Not all clones are present; in checked studies, unresolved V genes account for under half, and no reason is known for the remainder. V, J and clone size derive from that table, while D and trimming were established from the DNA sequence. The sample data list roughly 36,000 clones, and 80% to 90% of these were observed just once. In total, the top ten clones hold about 4.8% of the sample.

To be included, a participant needed at least one PBMC sample from before ART initiation plus at least two post-ART samples. Treatment was received in the United States of America by all participants with HIV. Before DNA extraction, cryopreserved samples of roughly 0.95-10 million PBMC were thawed and washed. At the time of the earliest PBMC sample, participants with HIV were aged between roughly 20 and 55 years. PBMC samples from each participant spanned 1-4 timepoints before ART initiation and 2-8 timepoints after ART initiation, with a median of 7 samples. Serial HIV viral load, CD4+ T-cell count, ART history and demographic data were obtained for every participant. Genomic DNA was extracted from unsorted PBMC with a Qiagen kit on a QIAcube, processed in batches of 12 samples.

This sample comprised unsorted PBMCs, obtained about 2.7 years before starting antiretroviral therapy. The chain uses TRBV5-1 and TRBJ1-2, with TRBD1 as a weak D call on 5 bases. This sequence was found in a woman in her 30s with HIV. Here the CDR3 is given as CASSLGDNYGYTF. The sequenced DNA is TGCGCCAGCAGCTTAGGGGACAACTATGGCTACACCTTC.